The rows below give T cell receptor beta chains drawn from one sample of a study of regulatory T cells in long-lasting Graves disease. MiXCR, run by TCRdb on the multiplex PCR reads, gives a single entry per CDR3 protein. The repertoire has hundreds of thousands of distinct CDR3 sequences, around a fifth of them found once; the top ten carry 13%. Material: peripheral blood mononuclear cells (PBMCs), obtained when the disease was refractory, from a patient treated with antithyroid drugs. These receptor sequences come from a female donor with Graves disease. The CDR3 runs from the conserved cysteine through the conserved F or W. The D gene is left open where the match is weak. The size of a clone is reported for some rows only, either as once, few or many, or as a class for expanded clones.

CASSFLGGHEQYF,TGTGCCAGCAGCTTTTTAGGGGGTCACGAGCAGTACTTC,TRBV7-3,TRBJ2-7,NA,NA
CATGTDGFYGYTF,TGTGCCACCGGGACGGACGGTTTCTATGGCTACACCTTC,TRBV10-3,TRBJ1-2,few,NA
CASSSKGLAGVNEQYF,TGTGCCAGCAGCTCCAAAGGGTTAGCGGGAGTTAACGAGCAGTACTTC,TRBV7-9,TRBJ2-7,few,TRBD2
CSARGDQANTGELFF,TGCAGTGCTAGAGGCGACCAGGCGAACACCGGGGAGCTGTTTTTT,TRBV20-1,TRBJ2-2,NA,NA
CAWSKRGGSGELFF,TGTGCCTGGAGTAAAAGGGGCGGGTCCGGGGAGCTGTTTTTT,TRBV30,TRBJ2-2,NA,NA
CASSDSGGASGNEQFF,TGTGCCAGCAGTGACTCTGGGGGCGCCAGTGGGAATGAGCAGTTCTTC,TRBV6-4,TRBJ2-1,NA,NA
CASSSPGQDVTGELFF,TGTGCCAGCAGTTCCCCCGGACAGGATGTCACCGGGGAGCTGTTTTTT,TRBV28,TRBJ2-2,many,TRBD1
CASSALRAGTEAFF,TGTGCCAGCAGTGCGCTCCGGGCGGGCACTGAAGCTTTCTTT,TRBV12-3/TRBV12-4,TRBJ1-1,many,NA
CAILDTRQAFF,TGTGCCATACTAGACACACGACAGGCTTTCTTT,TRBV19,TRBJ1-1,few,NA
CASSSRGLAGVYEQYF,TGTGCCAGCAGCTCAAGAGGACTAGCGGGAGTCTACGAGCAGTACTTC,TRBV6-2/TRBV6-3,TRBJ2-7,many,TRBD2
CASMGEAGGPGEQFF,TGTGCCAGCATGGGTGAAGCGGGGGGGCCGGGTGAGCAGTTCTTC,TRBV2,TRBJ2-1,many,TRBD2
CASSSSRSGRTKDTGELFF,TGTGCCAGCAGCTCATCCAGATCAGGACGCACAAAGGACACCGGGGAGCTGTTTTTT,TRBV7-8,TRBJ2-2,NA,NA
CASSRQGKNSPLHF,TGTGCCAGCAGTCGACAGGGAAAGAATTCACCCCTCCACTTT,TRBV2,TRBJ1-6,NA,TRBD1
CASIAAISGNTIYF,TGTGCCAGCATCGCGGCGATCTCTGGAAACACCATATATTTT,TRBV28,TRBJ1-3,NA,NA
CSASRPTGTGYGYTF,TGCAGTGCTAGCCGGCCTACCGGGACAGGGTACGGCTACACCTTC,TRBV20-1,TRBJ1-2,many,TRBD1
CASSPQGPTVTFF,TGTGCCAGCAGCCCACAGGGGCCTACGGTAACTTTCTTT,TRBV11-2,TRBJ1-1,many,TRBD1
CASSLFSGEETQYF,TGCGCCAGCAGCTTGTTTAGCGGGGAAGAGACCCAGTACTTC,TRBV5-1,TRBJ2-5,few,TRBD2
CASSDRQLGETQYF,TGTGCCAGCAGTGACCGACAGCTAGGAGAGACCCAGTACTTC,TRBV6-1,TRBJ2-5,many,NA
CASSPWGLASYNEQFF,TGTGCCAGCAGCCCCTGGGGGCTAGCGAGCTACAATGAGCAGTTCTTC,TRBV7-2,TRBJ2-1,NA,NA
CASTLDREQYF,TGTGCCAGCACCTTAGACAGGGAACAGTACTTC,TRBV7-8,TRBJ2-7,many,TRBD1
CASSLSDRRNTEAFF,TGTGCCAGCAGCTTATCCGACAGGAGGAACACTGAAGCTTTCTTT,TRBV13,TRBJ1-1,few,NA
CASFGAQGNQPQHF,TGTGCCAGCTTTGGGGCGCAGGGGAATCAGCCCCAGCATTTT,TRBV28,TRBJ1-5,many,NA
CSVQFVGGSSNTEAFF,TGCAGCGTTCAGTTTGTAGGTGGGAGCTCGAACACTGAAGCTTTCTTT,TRBV29-1,TRBJ1-1,NA,NA
CASSGRDRGRNQPQHF,TGTGCCAGCAGCGGCCGGGACAGGGGGCGCAATCAGCCCCAGCATTTT,TRBV7-2,TRBJ1-5,few,TRBD1
CASSPLVVTGNQPQHF,TGTGCCAGCAGTCCCCTCGTGGTAACGGGCAATCAGCCCCAGCATTTT,TRBV12-3/TRBV12-4,TRBJ1-5,many,NA